Listed below are T cell receptor beta chains from one sample, sequenced in a study of read filtering for tumor transcriptome and immune sequencing. TCRdb analysed the reads with MiXCR anew, one entry per CDR3 protein. The sample has 130,000 or so distinct CDR3 sequences, less than 15% seen once. Sequencing was done on a sample of a population of CD138-negative cells sorted from bone marrow. The receptors shown here come from a donor at least 40 years old with multiple myeloma. Both conserved end residues are part of each CDR3. The D gene is left open where the match is weak. For some rows the clone size is stated as once, few or many, or as a class when expanded; others skip it.

j_call d_call clone_size v_call cdr3_length cdr3_nt cdr3_aa
TRBJ2-2 - many TRBV7-2 16 TGTGCCAGCAGCGCAAACGTACTAGCCGGGACCGGGGAGCTGTTTTTT CASSANVLAGTGELFF
TRBJ2-2 - few TRBV7-9 21 TGTGCCAGCAGCTTCCGATACGGCCGCTGGCTGGACCAGGGGCTAATCGGGGAGCTGTTTTTT CASSFRYGRWLDQGLIGELFF
TRBJ2-1 - many TRBV7-2 15 TGTGCCAGCAGCTTAGCTGGTCCCGTCTACAATGAGCAGTTCTTC CASSLAGPVYNEQFF
TRBJ2-1 TRBD1 many TRBV24-1 15 TGTGCCACCAGATCGACAGGGGGATCCTACAATGAGCAGTTCTTC CATRSTGGSYNEQFF
TRBJ2-5 - many TRBV19 13 TGTGCCAGTAGTAGCGTAGGGAGAGAGACCCAGTACTTC CASSSVGRETQYF
TRBJ2-1 - many TRBV2 10 TGTGCCAGCAGTGATTGGGCACAGTTCTTC CASSDWAQFF
TRBJ2-1 - - TRBV11-2 15 TGTGCCAGCAGCTTATTGCGGTCATCCTACAATGAGCAGTGCTTC CASSLLRSSYNEQCF
TRBJ2-7 TRBD1 many TRBV29-1 13 TGCAGCGTTGCGGACAGGGGCGACTACGAGCAGTACTTC CSVADRGDYEQYF
TRBJ2-5 TRBD2 many TRBV6-2/TRBV6-3 15 TGTGCCAGCAGTAGCGGGAGCGACAGCAAAGAGACCCAGTACTTC CASSSGSDSKETQYF
TRBJ1-1 - many TRBV10-3 13 TGTGCCATCAGTGGACGGGTGAACACTGAAGCTTTCTTT CAISGRVNTEAFF
TRBJ2-1 - many TRBV6-2/TRBV6-3 16 TGTGCCAGCAGTTACCCTGGGCTAAGTGGGGCGGGTGAGCAGTTCTTC CASSYPGLSGAGEQFF
TRBJ2-7 TRBD2 many TRBV7-9 16 TGTGCCAGCAGCTTAGTTGGTAGCGGGATGGGGTACGAGCAGTACTTC CASSLVGSGMGYEQYF
TRBJ2-7 TRBD1 few TRBV4-2 16 TGTGCCAGCACCGCAAGTTCTGGGACAGAAAACTACGAGCAGTACTTC CASTASSGTENYEQYF
TRBJ2-3 - many TRBV11-2 16 TGTGCCAGCAGCTTAAGGATCTCGGGTTTCACAGATACGCAGTATTTT CASSLRISGFTDTQYF
TRBJ1-2 - many TRBV29-1 10 TGCAGCGTTGAACAGGGACACTACACCTTC CSVEQGHYTF
TRBJ2-1 TRBD2 many TRBV20-1 14 TGCAGTGTCATACTGGGACTAGCGGGATTTGAGCAGTTCTTC CSVILGLAGFEQFF
TRBJ2-5 - many TRBV19 13 TGTGCCAGTAGTACAGAGTACCAAGAGACCCAGTACTTC CASSTEYQETQYF
TRBJ1-4 - many TRBV5-1 15 TGCGCCAGCAGCTTGGCTTTTCCAACTAATGAAAAACTGTTTTTT CASSLAFPTNEKLFF
TRBJ2-1 TRBD2 many TRBV7-9 17 TGTGCCAGCAGCTTAGGGGCTAGCGGGAGCCCCTACAATGAGCAGTTCTTC CASSLGASGSPYNEQFF
TRBJ2-5 - few TRBV25-1 14 TGTGCCAGCAGTCCGTTAGGGGGGGAAGAGACCCAGTACTTC CASSPLGGEETQYF
TRBJ2-7 - many TRBV6-5 11 TGTGCCAGCGGATTTAACTACGAGCAGTACTTC CASGFNYEQYF
TRBJ1-5 - many TRBV6-6 14 TGTGCCAGCAGACTGTCAGGGGAGTTTCAGCCCCAGCATTTT CASRLSGEFQPQHF
TRBJ2-6 - few TRBV11-2 16 TGTGCCACAACCCCCATGAGGCGCTCTGGGGCCAACGTCCTGACTTTC CATTPMRRSGANVLTF
TRBJ2-7 TRBD2 - TRBV19 15 TGTGCCAGTAGTGGTGCTGGGACTAGTTCCTACGAGCTGTACTTC CASSGAGTSSYELYF
TRBJ1-6 - many TRBV7-9 11 TGTGCCAGCAGCTTAGGGGCACCCCTCCACTTT CASSLGAPLHF
TRBJ2-7 - many TRBV6-1 15 TGTGCCAGCAGTGAAGCCTGGGTAATGGGGTACGAGCAGTACTTC CASSEAWVMGYEQYF
TRBJ1-2 - many TRBV2 14 TGTGCCAGCAGGGGCGGACGTTTGAACTATGGCTACACCTTC CASRGGRLNYGYTF